These T cell receptor beta chains were read from a single sample in a study of T cells in Graves' hyperthyroidism and ophthalmopathy. Each CDR3 protein is one row after TCRdb ran MiXCR on the multiplex PCR reads. The sample consists of approximately 590,000 distinct CDR3 sequences, about 15% of them appearing once. The sequenced material came from blood. Source of these receptors: a woman in her twenties or thirties with Graves' hyperthyroidism. The CDR3 runs from the conserved cysteine through the conserved F or W. D genes are given only for firm matches. Size tells how often a clone was seen (once, few, many) or the class of an expanded clone, and some rows leave it out.

j_gene: TRBJ2-1; v_gene: TRBV5-5; d_gene: TRBD2; abundance: many; CDR3nt: TGTGCCAGCAGCTTGGCGGGACTAGCGAATGAGCAGTTCTTC; CDR3aa: CASSLAGLANEQFF
j_gene: TRBJ2-7; v_gene: TRBV6-1; d_gene: .; abundance: .; CDR3nt: TGTGCCAGCACGACTAGCTACGAGCAGTACTTC; CDR3aa: CASTTSYEQYF
j_gene: TRBJ2-1; v_gene: TRBV11-2; d_gene: .; abundance: many; CDR3nt: TGTGCCAGCAGCTTAGTGCCGGGGAACTACAATGAGCAGTTCTTC; CDR3aa: CASSLVPGNYNEQFF
j_gene: TRBJ2-7; v_gene: TRBV29-1; d_gene: TRBD2; abundance: .; CDR3nt: TGCAGCGTCGCTAGCGGGAGGTCCTACGAGCAGTACTTC; CDR3aa: CSVASGRSYEQYF
j_gene: TRBJ1-3; v_gene: TRBV28; d_gene: .; abundance: few; CDR3nt: TGTGCCAGCTTTGCTGGCCCTGGAAACACCATATATTTT; CDR3aa: CASFAGPGNTIYF
j_gene: TRBJ2-1; v_gene: TRBV11-1; d_gene: TRBD2; abundance: many; CDR3nt: TGTGCCAGCAGCCCCGAGGTCGGGGGGACCAATGAGCAGTTCTTC; CDR3aa: CASSPEVGGTNEQFF
j_gene: TRBJ1-2; v_gene: TRBV14; d_gene: .; abundance: .; CDR3nt: TGTGCCAGCAGCCAAGGGGGTTTGAGGGGAGACGTTGATGGCTACACCTTC; CDR3aa: CASSQGGLRGDVDGYTF
j_gene: TRBJ1-2; v_gene: TRBV20-1; d_gene: .; abundance: .; CDR3nt: TGCAGTGCTGAGAGGGCCCCCGGTGAGAACTATGGCTACACCTTC; CDR3aa: CSAERAPGENYGYTF
j_gene: TRBJ2-1; v_gene: TRBV20-1; d_gene: TRBD1; abundance: many; CDR3nt: TGCAGTGCTATTCACTTGGGACAGAACAATGAGCAGTTCTTC; CDR3aa: CSAIHLGQNNEQFF
j_gene: TRBJ2-3; v_gene: TRBV5-5; d_gene: .; abundance: many; CDR3nt: TGTGCCAGCAGCCCCCTCATAGATACGCAGTATTTT; CDR3aa: CASSPLIDTQYF
j_gene: TRBJ1-5; v_gene: TRBV20-1; d_gene: .; abundance: .; CDR3nt: TGCAGTGCTAGGGGGACAAGAGAGACTCAGCCCCAGCATTTT; CDR3aa: CSARGTRETQPQHF
j_gene: TRBJ2-7; v_gene: TRBV29-1; d_gene: .; abundance: .; CDR3nt: TGCAGCGTTGTAGGAGGACTGGGGTACGAGCAGTACTTC; CDR3aa: CSVVGGLGYEQYF
j_gene: TRBJ2-3; v_gene: TRBV6-2/TRBV6-3; d_gene: .; abundance: many; CDR3nt: TGTGCCAGCAGTTACCGGGTCAACCCGACAGATACGCAGTATTTT; CDR3aa: CASSYRVNPTDTQYF
j_gene: TRBJ2-1; v_gene: TRBV19; d_gene: TRBD2; abundance: few; CDR3nt: TGTGCCAGTAGTAGCCGCGGACTAGCGGGAGAAACTGAGCAGTTCTTC; CDR3aa: CASSSRGLAGETEQFF
j_gene: TRBJ2-2; v_gene: TRBV11-2; d_gene: TRBD2; abundance: once; CDR3nt: TGCGCCAGCAGCCGAATCAGCGGGACGTTCGGGGAGCTGTTTTTT; CDR3aa: CASSRISGTFGELFF
j_gene: TRBJ2-3; v_gene: TRBV20-1; d_gene: TRBD1; abundance: .; CDR3nt: TGCAGTGCTAGAGGGAAGGGGGCTTGGACAGATACGCAGTATTTT; CDR3aa: CSARGKGAWTDTQYF
j_gene: TRBJ1-2; v_gene: TRBV7-9; d_gene: .; abundance: many; CDR3nt: TGTGCCAGCAGCCAAAGAAGGGACACCGACTATGGCTACACCTTC; CDR3aa: CASSQRRDTDYGYTF
j_gene: TRBJ2-5; v_gene: TRBV10-3; d_gene: .; abundance: many; CDR3nt: TGTGCCATCAGTGTAACTAACCAAGAGACCCAGTACTTC; CDR3aa: CAISVTNQETQYF
j_gene: TRBJ1-5; v_gene: TRBV5-1; d_gene: TRBD1; abundance: many; CDR3nt: TGCGCCAGCAGCGTAGGCGGGACAGGGAGCAATCAGCCCCAGCATTTT; CDR3aa: CASSVGGTGSNQPQHF
j_gene: TRBJ2-2; v_gene: TRBV24-1; d_gene: TRBD2; abundance: many; CDR3nt: TGTGCCACCAGTGATCAGCTCCAGCGGGGACGGCGAGGCACCGGGGAGCTGTTTTTT; CDR3aa: CATSDQLQRGRRGTGELFF
j_gene: TRBJ1-3; v_gene: TRBV7-9; d_gene: .; abundance: .; CDR3nt: TGTGCCAGCAGCTTATATGGTTCCGTCTCTGGAAACACCATATATTTT; CDR3aa: CASSLYGSVSGNTIYF
j_gene: TRBJ2-3; v_gene: TRBV12-3/TRBV12-4; d_gene: TRBD1; abundance: many; CDR3nt: TGTGCCAGCAGTTTCCGGACAGGGGGCCTTCAGGGTACAGATACGCAGTATTTT; CDR3aa: CASSFRTGGLQGTDTQYF
j_gene: TRBJ1-2; v_gene: TRBV28; d_gene: .; abundance: .; CDR3nt: TGTGCCAGCAGTTTGACAGCTGGCGGCTATGGCTACACCTTC; CDR3aa: CASSLTAGGYGYTF
j_gene: TRBJ1-1; v_gene: TRBV20-1; d_gene: .; abundance: few; CDR3nt: TGCAGTGCTAGGGCCATTAAGGGCACTGAAGCTTTCTTT; CDR3aa: CSARAIKGTEAFF
j_gene: TRBJ2-1; v_gene: TRBV28; d_gene: TRBD1; abundance: many; CDR3nt: TGTGCCAGCAGTCCAAATTTCGGGACAGGTCCTAACAATGAGCAGTTCTTC; CDR3aa: CASSPNFGTGPNNEQFF
j_gene: TRBJ2-7; v_gene: TRBV30; d_gene: .; abundance: .; CDR3nt: TGTGCCTGGAGTGTTTCATTGGTTCTCGAGCAGTACTTC; CDR3aa: CAWSVSLVLEQYF
j_gene: TRBJ2-1; v_gene: TRBV6-1; d_gene: .; abundance: many; CDR3nt: TGTGCCAGCAGTGACTCGGTAAACAATGAGCAGTTCTTC; CDR3aa: CASSDSVNNEQFF
j_gene: TRBJ2-3; v_gene: TRBV5-1; d_gene: .; abundance: many; CDR3nt: TGCGCCAGCAGCCCGGTTGCAGATACGCAGTATTTT; CDR3aa: CASSPVADTQYF
j_gene: TRBJ2-7; v_gene: TRBV12-3/TRBV12-4; d_gene: TRBD2; abundance: many; CDR3nt: TGTGCCAGCAGTGCCTCTAGCGGGAGGACCTTAGAGCAGTACTTC; CDR3aa: CASSASSGRTLEQYF
j_gene: TRBJ2-7; v_gene: TRBV13; d_gene: .; abundance: many; CDR3nt: TGTGCCAGCAGCCCCACGGGACTCCCTAACCACGAGCAGTACTTC; CDR3aa: CASSPTGLPNHEQYF
j_gene: TRBJ1-1; v_gene: TRBV30; d_gene: .; abundance: few; CDR3nt: TGTGCCCAGAAAGGGACATTGAACACTGAAGCTTTCTTT; CDR3aa: CAQKGTLNTEAFF
j_gene: TRBJ2-2; v_gene: TRBV27; d_gene: TRBD2; abundance: many; CDR3nt: TGTGCCACCAGCGGGACGGCTATGGGAGCCGCGAACACCGGGGAGCTGTTTTTT; CDR3aa: CATSGTAMGAANTGELFF
j_gene: TRBJ2-3; v_gene: TRBV7-2; d_gene: .; abundance: many; CDR3nt: TGTGCCAGCAGATCGAACGCGGGGTCAGATACGCAGTATTTT; CDR3aa: CASRSNAGSDTQYF
j_gene: TRBJ2-3; v_gene: TRBV6-1; d_gene: TRBD1; abundance: many; CDR3nt: TGTGCCAGCGCTCCCATTACAGGGGAACTAGATACGCAGTATTTT; CDR3aa: CASAPITGELDTQYF
j_gene: TRBJ2-1; v_gene: TRBV2; d_gene: TRBD2; abundance: many; CDR3nt: TGTGCCAGCAGTGAAATCGGGAGGGCCGGCAATGAGCAGTTCTTC; CDR3aa: CASSEIGRAGNEQFF
j_gene: TRBJ2-1; v_gene: TRBV5-1; d_gene: .; abundance: few; CDR3nt: TGCGCCAGCAGCTTAATCATGACAGGCCAGAGCTCCTACAATGAGCAGTTCTTC; CDR3aa: CASSLIMTGQSSYNEQFF
j_gene: TRBJ2-1; v_gene: TRBV11-3; d_gene: .; abundance: few; CDR3nt: TGTGCCAGCAGCACTAACAGGGTGTGGTACAATGAGCAGTTCTTC; CDR3aa: CASSTNRVWYNEQFF
j_gene: TRBJ2-3; v_gene: TRBV2; d_gene: TRBD2; abundance: many; CDR3nt: TGTGCCAGCCCTTCGTTTCCGCGGGAGGGCCCAGATACGCAGTATTTT; CDR3aa: CASPSFPREGPDTQYF
j_gene: TRBJ2-5; v_gene: TRBV19; d_gene: .; abundance: few; CDR3nt: TGTGCCAGTGACTTGGCCGGGACACCCCAGTACTTC; CDR3aa: CASDLAGTPQYF
j_gene: TRBJ2-7; v_gene: TRBV7-6; d_gene: .; abundance: few; CDR3nt: TGTGCCAGCAGCTCGACTAGTTTCGAGCAGTACTTC; CDR3aa: CASSSTSFEQYF
j_gene: TRBJ1-4; v_gene: TRBV7-2; d_gene: TRBD1; abundance: .; CDR3nt: TGTGCCAGCAGACTTGGGACAGAAGAAAAACTGTTTTTT; CDR3aa: CASRLGTEEKLFF
j_gene: TRBJ2-5; v_gene: TRBV18; d_gene: .; abundance: many; CDR3nt: TGTGCCAGCTCATCCGCGGGACACAGGGACCTATCGACCCAGTACTTC; CDR3aa: CASSSAGHRDLSTQYF
j_gene: TRBJ1-5; v_gene: TRBV6-2/TRBV6-3; d_gene: .; abundance: few; CDR3nt: TGTGCCAGCAGTTTAGCCCTGGAAAATCAGCCCCAGCATTTT; CDR3aa: CASSLALENQPQHF
j_gene: TRBJ2-1; v_gene: TRBV27; d_gene: .; abundance: many; CDR3nt: TGTGCCAGCTGCTCGGGTGGGAGCCCTGTCAATGAGCAGTTCTTC; CDR3aa: CASCSGGSPVNEQFF
j_gene: TRBJ2-3; v_gene: TRBV7-9; d_gene: TRBD2; abundance: .; CDR3nt: TGTGCCAGCAGCTTAGGTGTAGCGGGAGTCACAGATACGCAGTATTTT; CDR3aa: CASSLGVAGVTDTQYF
j_gene: TRBJ2-1; v_gene: TRBV12-3/TRBV12-4; d_gene: TRBD2; abundance: many; CDR3nt: TGTGCCAGCAGTTTTGTTCCGCAGCGGGAGAGGAGTGAGCAGTTCTTC; CDR3aa: CASSFVPQRERSEQFF
j_gene: TRBJ2-5; v_gene: TRBV7-2; d_gene: TRBD2; abundance: once; CDR3nt: TGTGCCAGCAGCTTAACTAGCGGGGGGGCAGGAGAGACCCAGTACTTC; CDR3aa: CASSLTSGGAGETQYF
j_gene: TRBJ2-7; v_gene: TRBV11-2; d_gene: .; abundance: many; CDR3nt: TGTGCCAGCGAAGGTATTGGTGGGGAGCAGTACTTC; CDR3aa: CASEGIGGEQYF
j_gene: TRBJ2-1; v_gene: TRBV5-1; d_gene: TRBD2; abundance: many; CDR3nt: TGCGCCAGCAGCCCCGGGACTAGCGGAACTCGCGAGCAGTTCTTC; CDR3aa: CASSPGTSGTREQFF
j_gene: TRBJ2-1; v_gene: TRBV5-1; d_gene: .; abundance: many; CDR3nt: TGCGCCAGCAGCTCACTGACAGACAATGAGCAGTTCTTC; CDR3aa: CASSSLTDNEQFF
j_gene: TRBJ2-3; v_gene: TRBV2; d_gene: TRBD2; abundance: .; CDR3nt: TGTGCCATCCGGACTAGCGGGAAGGCAGATACGCAGTATTTT; CDR3aa: CAIRTSGKADTQYF
j_gene: TRBJ2-3; v_gene: TRBV12-3/TRBV12-4; d_gene: TRBD2; abundance: many; CDR3nt: TGTGCCAGCAGTTCTAGCGGGAAGAGCACAGATACGCAGTATTTT; CDR3aa: CASSSSGKSTDTQYF
j_gene: TRBJ2-2; v_gene: TRBV4-1; d_gene: .; abundance: few; CDR3nt: TGCGCCAGCAGCCTTCCCGAGTCCCGGGGAACCGGGGAGCTGTTTTTT; CDR3aa: CASSLPESRGTGELFF
j_gene: TRBJ2-2; v_gene: TRBV7-8; d_gene: .; abundance: many; CDR3nt: TGTGCCAGCAGCTTAGCGTTCGGGGAAGGGACGAACACCGGGGAGCTGTTTTTT; CDR3aa: CASSLAFGEGTNTGELFF
j_gene: TRBJ2-1; v_gene: TRBV12-3/TRBV12-4; d_gene: TRBD2; abundance: many; CDR3nt: TGTGCCAGCAGTCCCGGACTAGCAAACAATGAGCAGTTCTTC; CDR3aa: CASSPGLANNEQFF
j_gene: TRBJ2-2; v_gene: TRBV11-2; d_gene: .; abundance: many; CDR3nt: TGTGCCAGCAGCTTAGGACGGGATACCGGGGAGCTGTTTTTT; CDR3aa: CASSLGRDTGELFF
j_gene: TRBJ1-1; v_gene: TRBV2; d_gene: TRBD1; abundance: .; CDR3nt: TGTGCCAGCAGAGGATTCCGGGACAGGGGGCAAATCACTGAAGCTTTCTTT; CDR3aa: CASRGFRDRGQITEAFF
j_gene: TRBJ1-1; v_gene: TRBV20-1; d_gene: .; abundance: .; CDR3nt: TGCAGTGCTAGAGATTACAGCCACCGGAACACTGAAGCTTCCTTT; CDR3aa: CSARDYSHRNTEASF
j_gene: TRBJ2-2; v_gene: TRBV12-3/TRBV12-4; d_gene: .; abundance: many; CDR3nt: TGTGCCAGCAGTTTTGGCGGGTACGGGGAGCTGTTTTTT; CDR3aa: CASSFGGYGELFF